These 24 T cell receptor beta chains came from one sample sequenced in a study of blood T cell repertoires in COVID-19. Assay used: immunoSEQ multiplex PCR; TCRdb lists only in-frame clones, some missing. The data hold a few hundred thousand clones, with roughly nine tenths observed a single time. The specimen sequenced was PBMCs or T cells enriched from blood (not recorded which). Every receptor here comes from a man aged 25 to 40 who had recovered from COVID-19.

The CDR3 nucleotides are TGTGCCAGTAGTAAACAGGGGGCTGTGACCCAGTACTTC. Its translation: CASSKQGAVTQYF. The chain combines TRBV19 with TRBJ2-5; 9 positions agree with TRBD1. V shed 4 bases and J 7 bases; nucleotides not matched to a gene: 4. CDR1 is LNHDA and CDR2 is SQIVND in the germline V gene (reference sequence). This CDR3 contains 13 residues.

V and J are TRBV9 and TRBJ2-7, with 8 nucleotides matching TRBD2. V was clipped by 4 bases and J by 2 bases; unmatched bases: 11. The CDR3 extends over 16 amino acids. CDR1 and CDR2 from the germline V gene are SGDLS and YYNGEE. CDR3 sequence: CASSPPGAGVPYEQYF. CDR3 bases: TGTGCCAGCAGCCCCCCAGGAGCGGGAGTACCCTACGAGCAGTACTTC.

J is TRBJ2-3 and V is TRBV4-2; 8 bases are shared with TRBD2. The CDR3 has 15 amino acids. After removal of 3 bases from V and 8 bases from J, the junction contained 10 bases not matched to a gene. Germline V lookup: CDR1 LGHNA, CDR2 YNFKEQ. The CDR3 DNA sequence: TGTGCCAGCAGCCAGGTCCTGCGGGAGGATGGTACGCAGTATTTT. Residues: CASSQVLREDGTQYF.

The chain couples TRBV7-8 to TRBJ2-7; 9 nucleotides line up with TRBD1. After removal of 3 bases from V and 6 bases from J, the junction contained 9 bases not matched to a gene. CDR3 length: 15 amino acids. Per the germline V gene, CDR1 is SGHVS and CDR2 is FQNEAQ. DNA of the CDR3: TGTGCCAGCAGCTTTAAGGGACAGGGTAGTTCCGAGCAGTACTTC. Protein sequence: CASSFKGQGSSEQYF.

This chain uses TRBV7-9 with TRBJ1-2; D possibly corresponds to TRBD1 (5 bases). The germline gives CDR1 SEHNR, CDR2 FQNEAQ (reference sequence). The CDR3 spans 12 residues. Trimming shortened V by 5 bases and J by 10 bases, and 14 bases separated the two germline ends. CDR3 bases: TGTGCCAGCAGCACCGGGGGAGGTGTCTACACCTTC. Translating it yields CASSTGGGVYTF.

The genes are TRBV7-6 and TRBJ2-7, with 8 positions matching TRBD1. The V gene end was trimmed by 5 bases and the J gene end by 0 bases; junction bases not matched to a gene: 6. CDR3 length: 15 amino acids. Germline loops: CDR1 SGHVS, CDR2 FNYEAQ. CDR3 sequence reads: CASSARTGTSYEQYF. The DNA of the CDR3 is TGTGCCAGCAGCGCAAGGACAGGGACCTCCTACGAGCAGTACTTC.

The V and J genes are TRBV28 and TRBJ2-4; a weak D match, TRBD2 (5 bases). The length of the CDR3 is 16 residues. V was shortened by 8 bases and J by 0 bases, with 17 bases between the two germline ends. Germline CDR1 MDHEN, CDR2 SYDVKM. CDR3 DNA: TGTGCCAGCCGACCGAGGGCCTCTTTAGCCAAAAACATTCAGTACTTC. It is translated as CASRPRASLAKNIQYF.

This rearrangement joins TRBV28 to TRBJ1-4; no reliable D call. CDR1 and CDR2 (germline): MDHEN, SYDVKM. The CDR3 loop spans 13 amino acids. V shed 11 bases and J shed 4 bases, with 14 bases lying between them. The CDR3 DNA is TGTGCCCATAGTTCCCACGATAATGAAAAACTGTTTTTT. It encodes CAHSSHDNEKLFF.

The rearrangement joins TRBV6-6 to TRBJ2-7, with a weak D call TRBD2 (6 bases). Germline CDR1 MNHNY, CDR2 SVGAGI (reference sequence). Deletions cut 6 bases from V and 1 base from J, with 10 bases between. The CDR3 is 13 amino acids. The CDR3 nucleotides read TGTGCCAGCAGCCAACTAGCATCCTACGAGCAGTACTTC. Protein sequence: CASSQLASYEQYF.

The chain uses TRBV29-1 and TRBJ1-2, with TRBD1 as a possible D gene (6 bases). The germline CDR1 and CDR2 sequences are SQVTM and ANQGSEA. The CDR3 contains 13 residues. With 7 bases removed from V and 6 bases from J, the gap between germline ends came to 18 bases. In DNA form, the CDR3 reads TGCAGCGCCGAGAAGAGGACAGTCGATGGCTACACCTTC. Protein sequence: CSAEKRTVDGYTF.

The chain joins TRBV18 to TRBJ2-3; TRBD2 aligns across 15 bases. Germline V gene sequence: CDR1 KGHSH, CDR2 LQKENI. The V gene end was trimmed by 5 bases and the J gene end by 2 bases; junction bases not matched to a gene: 5. The CDR3 loop spans 17 amino acids. The CDR3 coding sequence is TGTGCCAGCTCATTGGGACTAGCGGGAGGAGCCACAGATACGCAGTATTTT. Protein product: CASSLGLAGGATDTQYF.

The rearrangement links TRBV19 to TRBJ2-3; D might be TRBD1 (5 bases). The CDR3 consists of 15 residues. V lost 6 bases and J lost 0, with 13 bases in between. The V gene's germline CDR1 is LNHDA and CDR2 SQIVND (reference sequence). The CDR3 sequence: CASSTRQLSTDTQYF. The CDR3 DNA follows: TGTGCCAGTAGCACAAGACAGCTTAGCACAGATACGCAGTATTTT.

The DNA for the CDR3 is TGTGCCAGTAGCGGGAGTGGGTACGAGCAGTACTTC. This sequence encodes CASSGSGYEQYF. This chain connects TRBV5-6 to TRBJ2-7, with 9 nucleotides matching TRBD2. The CDR3 covers 12 residues. The trim removed 8 bases at V and 4 bases at J, leaving 4 bases unmatched. CDR1 and CDR2 (germline): SGHDT, YYEEEE. The full variable domain, with the rest looked up from reference TRBV5-6 and TRBJ2-7, is DAGVTQSPTHLIKTRGQQVTLRCSPKSGHDTVSWYQQALGQGPQFIFQYYEEEERQRGNFPDRFSGHQFPNYSSELNVNALLLGDSALYLCASSGSGYEQYFGPGTRLTVT.

The chain recombines TRBV29-1 with TRBJ1-2; D possibly corresponds to TRBD1 (6 bases). There are 13 residues in the CDR3. From germline, CDR1 is SQVTM and CDR2 ANQGSEA. Trimming took 7 bases from V and 5 from J, leaving 17 bases between them. DNA of the CDR3: TGCAGCGCTAACCCGTCTCAGGGGTATGGCTACACCTTC. It specifies CSANPSQGYGYTF.

The chain combines TRBV5-4 with TRBJ1-2; weak D call: TRBD1 (5 bases). CDR3 length: 15 amino acids. Germline CDR1 and CDR2: SGHNT and YYREEE (reference sequence). The V end was cut by 1 base, the J end by 5 bases, with 15 bases between. CDR3 bases: TGTGCCAGCAGCTTGAAGGGACCCGGGAGTTATGGCTACACCTTC. Its protein product is CASSLKGPGSYGYTF.

On this clone itself: This specimen includes other DNA sequences encoding the same CDR3. The V call is TRBV13, the J call TRBJ2-7, with 16 bases aligning to TRBD2. Germline values: CDR1 PRHDT, CDR2 FYEKMQ (reference sequence). Germline trimming cut 4 bases from V and 4 bases from J; bases unmatched to any gene: 1. The CDR3 extends over 15 amino acids. CDR3 residues: CASSSGLAGGYEQYF. CDR3 DNA: TGTGCCAGCAGCTCGGGACTAGCGGGAGGGTACGAGCAGTACTTC.

The V gene is TRBV5-1, the J gene TRBJ2-5; a weak D match, TRBD2 (7 bases). This CDR3 is 15 amino acids long. V was trimmed by 1 base and J by 2 bases, leaving 12 bases between them. Germline assignment: CDR1 SGHRS and CDR2 YFSETQ. Here the CDR3 DNA reads TGCGCCAGCAGCTTGTGGGGGGGCGTTCAAGAGACCCAGTACTTC. Residues: CASSLWGGVQETQYF.

The J gene is TRBJ1-2, the V gene TRBV9, with 10 positions matching TRBD1. V shed 3 bases, J shed 5 bases, and the junction held 13 bases outside the gene matches. The CDR3 runs 17 residues. CDR1 SGDLS and CDR2 YYNGEE come from the germline V gene. The CDR3 sequence: CASSASGTGASVYGYTF. DNA for the CDR3: TGTGCCAGCAGCGCGTCCGGGACAGGGGCCTCGGTGTATGGCTACACCTTC.

This clone turned up a few times. The rearrangement joins TRBV6-1 to TRBJ2-7; 7 bases agree with TRBD2. The germline CDR1 and CDR2 sequences are MNHNS and SASEGT. The CDR3 is 15 amino acids. V trimming: 3 bases; J trimming: 6 bases; junction bases outside the gene matches: 11. The CDR3: CASSEWTPGGSEQYF. CDR3 DNA sequence: TGTGCCAGCAGTGAGTGGACACCGGGGGGAAGCGAGCAGTACTTC.

The chain carries TRBV2 and TRBJ1-5; 8 bases agree with TRBD1. The CDR3 covers 13 residues. V shed 6 bases, J shed 7 bases, and the junction held 5 bases outside the gene matches. The V gene's germline CDR1 is SNHLY and CDR2 FYNNEI. CDR3 region: CASSATGVQPQHF. The CDR3 DNA reads TGTGCCAGCAGCGCGACAGGGGTACAGCCCCAGCATTTT.

V and J are TRBV3-1 (or the pseudogene TRBV3-2) and TRBJ1-3, with no clear D. Trimming removed 4 bases at V and 3 bases at J, with 4 bases between. The CDR3 is 12 residues long. Germline CDR1 LGHDT, CDR2 YNNKEL (reference sequence). The CDR3 spells CASSPIGNTIYF. CDR3 in DNA: TGTGCCAGCAGCCCAATTGGAAACACCATATATTTT.

This clone has just a few counts. V is TRBV28 and J is TRBJ2-4; D might be TRBD2 (5 bases). Trimming took off 9 bases at V and 7 bases at J, with 19 bases between the two ends. The germline V gene encodes CDR1 MDHEN and CDR2 SYDVKM. This CDR3 region has 14 residues. CDR3 residues: CASLAADPFNIQYF. The CDR3 bases are TGTGCCAGTCTCGCAGCGGACCCCTTTAACATTCAGTACTTC.

This chain uses TRBV4-1 with TRBJ1-2; D is unresolved. V lost 0 bases and J lost 5, with 13 bases in between. Germline V gene data show CDR1 as MGHRA and CDR2 as YSYEKL. The CDR3 spans 15 residues. CDR3 sequence: CASSQDRLVYYGYTF. The CDR3 nucleotides are TGCGCCAGCAGCCAAGATAGATTGGTGTATTATGGCTACACCTTC.

This rearrangement joins TRBV5-1 to TRBJ1-1, with 7 bases lining up with TRBD1. Germline CDR1 reads SGHRS; CDR2 reads YFSETQ. V shed 4 bases and J 3 bases; nucleotides not matched to a gene: 6. This CDR3 has 14 amino acids. CDR3 nucleotides: TGCGCCAGCAGCCAACAGGGGATGGACACTGAAGCTTTCTTT. The encoded protein is CASSQQGMDTEAFF.